The rows below give T cell receptor beta chains drawn from one sample of a study of blood T cell repertoires in COVID-19. Clones were read by immunoSEQ multiplex PCR, and TCRdb kept only the in-frame ones, dropping some. The table includes a few hundred thousand clones, about four fifths detected once. Sequencing was performed on peripheral blood. These receptor sequences come from a woman between 18 and 29 years old with acute or convalescent COVID-19. The CDR3 runs from the conserved cysteine through the conserved F or W. A D gene is named only where the DNA matches it firmly. For some rows the clone size is stated as once, few or many, or as a class when expanded; others skip it.

V	J	size	D	DNA	CDR3
TRBV30	TRBJ2-1	.	.	TGTGCCTGGAGTGGGGCTAGCTGGAGTGAGCAGTTCTTC	CAWSGASWSEQFF
TRBV4-3	TRBJ2-7	.	.	TGCGCCAGCAGCCAAGAACAGGGCTCCTACGAGCAGTACTTC	CASSQEQGSYEQYF
TRBV5-1	TRBJ2-1	once	TRBD1	TGCGCCAGCAGTTTACAGGGGGCCGCGCAGTTCTTC	CASSLQGAAQFF
TRBV7-9	TRBJ1-2	.	TRBD1	TGTGCCAGCAGCTCTCCAACAGGGGGCGCTGACTATGGCTACACCTTC	CASSSPTGGADYGYTF
TRBV19	TRBJ1-5	.	.	TGTGCCAGTAGTATAGGTCTTATTAGCAATCAGCCCCAGCATTTT	CASSIGLISNQPQHF
TRBV19	TRBJ2-3	once	TRBD2	TGTGCCAGTAGTAAGGAAAAGGTTGCGGGAGGGACAGATACGCAGTATTTT	CASSKEKVAGGTDTQYF
TRBV2	TRBJ1-4	.	.	TGTGCCAGCAGACACAGGGACCCGCTGCAGAAACTGTTTTTT	CASRHRDPLQKLFF
TRBV6-5	TRBJ2-7	few	.	TGTGCCAGCAGTTACTCAAAAGCTCGGGTTGCCTACGAGCAGTACTTC	CASSYSKARVAYEQYF
TRBV3-1/TRBV3-2	TRBJ2-7	.	TRBD2	TGTGCCAGCAGCCAGGCGGGACTAGCGGGACCCCGAGCGGTTTACGAGCAGTACTTC	CASSQAGLAGPRAVYEQYF
TRBV12-5	TRBJ1-1	once	.	TGTGCTAGTGGGAAGGGGGGAGCGGGGGAAGCTTTCTTT	CASGKGGAGEAFF
TRBV27	TRBJ2-7	.	.	TGTGCCAGCAGTCTTAGCGGCCCGGCCTACGAGCAGTACTTC	CASSLSGPAYEQYF
TRBV6-2/TRBV6-3	TRBJ2-6	.	TRBD2	TGTGCCAGCAGTTATCAGCGGGGTGGGGCCAACGTCCTGACTTTC	CASSYQRGGANVLTF
TRBV5-3	TRBJ2-7	.	TRBD2	TGTGCCAGAAGCCATAATAGCGGGACCTACGAGCAGTACTTC	CARSHNSGTYEQYF
TRBV29-1	TRBJ2-7	few	.	TGCAGCGCCGGACAGGGACTAGAGCAGTACTTC	CSAGQGLEQYF
TRBV30	TRBJ2-3	once	.	TGTGCCTGGAGTTGGGGGGGGCTTAGCACAGATACGCAGTATTTT	CAWSWGGLSTDTQYF
TRBV27	TRBJ2-7	few	.	TGTGCCAGCAGTCCCGGACAGACCTACGAGCAGTACTTC	CASSPGQTYEQYF
TRBV6-2/TRBV6-3	TRBJ1-2	.	.	TGTGCCAGCAGTGCAGGGGTTAACTATGGCTACACCTTC	CASSAGVNYGYTF
TRBV7-2	TRBJ1-1	.	.	TGTGCCAGCAGCTCCCCCCCCGTTGAAGCTTTCTTT	CASSSPPVEAFF
TRBV29-1	TRBJ2-2	.	TRBD1	TGCAGCGTCGGGGACAGTGGGTGGACCGGGGAGCTGTTTTTT	CSVGDSGWTGELFF
TRBV18	TRBJ2-3	.	TRBD2	TGTGCCAGCTCACCACCACGGGAGGCAAGAGATACGCAGTATTTT	CASSPPREARDTQYF
TRBV2	TRBJ1-1	.	.	TGTGCCAGCAGTGCGAATAGGGGCACTGAAGCTTTCTTT	CASSANRGTEAFF
TRBV6-5	TRBJ1-2	.	.	TGTGCCAGCAGTCCCGGCGGCGGGAATAACTATGGCTACACCTTC	CASSPGGGNNYGYTF